Each of the 30 T cell receptor beta chains below was sequenced from the same sample in a study of T cell repertoires in cytomegalovirus infection. TCRdb used MiXCR to reprocess the reads, holding one entry per CDR3 protein. The sample yields approximately 1,000,000 distinct CDR3 sequences, roughly 31% seen once. No antigens are known for them. Sample: cultured CD8+ T cells from PBMCs, taken from culture after CMV antigen stimulation. These receptors were obtained from a human donor in good health (CMV status not recorded). Some clones in this sample may be carry-over from other donors' samples.

The chain employs TRBV19 and TRBJ2-2; 9 nucleotides line up with TRBD1. V shed 3 bases and J 7 bases; nucleotides not matched to a gene: 9. The CDR3 has 16 residues. Germline values: CDR1 LNHDA, CDR2 SQIVND (reference sequence). The CDR3 loop reads CASSIGGQGKDGELFF. The CDR3 DNA follows: TGTGCCAGTAGTATTGGGGGACAGGGAAAGGACGGGGAGCTGTTTTTT.

The chain joins TRBV6-2 or TRBV6-3 to TRBJ1-5; 7 bases match TRBD1. V shed 5 bases and J 8 bases; nucleotides not matched to a gene: 12. CDR3 size: 15 residues. Germline-derived CDR1 and CDR2 are MNHEY and SVGEGT. DNA of the CDR3: TGTGCCAGCAGTCTTTTTCGACAGGGAAATAAGCCCCAGCATTTT. Translating gives CASSLFRQGNKPQHF.

This clonotype has just a few counts. DNA for the CDR3: TGTGCCAGCAGTTACGAACCACCCTCCTACGAGCAGTACTTC. It codes for CASSYEPPSYEQYF. The chain recombines TRBV6-2 or TRBV6-3 with TRBJ2-7, with D uncertain. Trimming removed 2 bases from V and 0 bases from J, with 8 bases in between. CDR3 length: 14 residues. Germline V gene sequence: CDR1 MNHEY, CDR2 SVGEGT.

V gene TRBV4-3 combines with J gene TRBJ2-3, with D tentatively TRBD1 (6 bases). The CDR3 totals 14 residues. Germline CDR1 and CDR2: LGHNA and YSLEER. The V end was cut by 7 bases, the J end by 4 bases, with 15 bases between. The CDR3 nucleotides read TGCGCCAGCAACGAAGGGGGAAATTCAGATACGCAGTATTTT. It is translated as CASNEGGNSDTQYF.

A few counts support this clonotype. The chain joins TRBV6-1 to TRBJ2-1; a possible D gene is TRBD2 (6 bases). This CDR3 has 17 residues. V lost 2 bases to trimming and J lost 3 bases, with 17 bases between them. Germline V gene lookup returns CDR1 MNHNS and CDR2 SASEGT. The CDR3 nucleotides are TGTGCCAGCAGTGAAAGGGGAGGAGGGGAAATCTACAATGAGCAGTTCTTC. As protein: CASSERGGGEIYNEQFF.

V and J are TRBV27 and TRBJ1-6, with D possibly matching TRBD1 (5 bases). CDR1 is MNHEY and CDR2 is SMNVEV in the germline V gene (reference sequence). The V and J ends lost 3 bases and 10 bases respectively, with 19 bases between them. The CDR3 is 16 residues long. The CDR3, as DNA: TGTGCCAGCAGTTTGTCCGAGGGACCAGCCCTCTCACCCCTCCACTTT. Its protein product is CASSLSEGPALSPLHF.

V gene TRBV20-1 combines with J gene TRBJ2-5; TRBD1 or TRBD2 may be the D gene (6 bases each). Germline assignment: CDR1 DFQATT and CDR2 SNEGSKA (reference sequence). This CDR3 has 15 amino acids. Trimming stripped 3 bases from V and 2 bases from J, with 16 bases between. The CDR3 loop reads CSAREGDTLQETQYF. For the CDR3, the DNA is TGCAGTGCTAGGGAGGGGGACACTTTACAAGAGACCCAGTACTTC.

Regarding this clonotype: A much larger clone sits a single nucleotide away, making a read error possible. The chain combines TRBV6-2 or TRBV6-3 with TRBJ1-1; D uncertain. Germline V gives CDR1 MNHEY, CDR2 SVGEGT. Trimming shortened V by 2 bases and J by 0 bases, and 7 bases separated the two germline ends. The CDR3 runs 14 residues. In DNA form, the CDR3 reads TGTGCCAGCAGTTACACAGCCTTGAACACTGAAGCTTTCTTT. Residues: CASSYTALNTEAFF.

This clonotype came up a few times. V and J are TRBV14 and TRBJ2-2, with a possible D match to TRBD2 (6 bases). Trimming took 4 bases from V and 3 from J, leaving 15 bases between them. The CDR3 sequence is 16 residues long. Germline V gene lookup returns CDR1 SGHDN and CDR2 FVKESK. This CDR3 reads CASSRGWDSDTGELFF. In DNA form, the CDR3 reads TGTGCCAGCAGCCGTGGGTGGGACTCAGACACCGGGGAGCTGTTTTTT. Together with reference TRBV14 and TRBJ2-2, the CDR3 gives the full variable domain: EAGVTQFPSHSVIEKGQTVTLRCDPISGHDNLYWYRRVMGKEIKFLLHFVKESKQDESGMPNNRFLAERTGGTYSTLKVQPAELEDSGVYFCASSRGWDSDTGELFFGEGSRLTVL.

J is TRBJ2-1 and V is TRBV6-2 or TRBV6-3, with TRBD2 identical over 8 bases. This CDR3 contains 17 residues. Germline assignment: CDR1 MNHEY and CDR2 SVGEGT. V lost 0 bases, J lost 2 bases, and 6 bases stayed unmatched. The CDR3 here is CASSYSPGGITYNEQFF. The CDR3, as DNA: TGTGCCAGCAGTTACTCGCCGGGGGGGATTACCTACAATGAGCAGTTCTTC.

This clonotype has a handful of counts. The V call is TRBV4-1, the J call TRBJ2-3, with TRBD2 identical over 8 bases. Germline CDR1 reads MGHRA; CDR2 reads YSYEKL. The J segment lost 5 bases and the V segment lost 1 base, leaving 8 bases of the junction unmatched. The CDR3 loop spans 16 amino acids. In DNA form, the CDR3 reads TGCGCCAGCAGCCAAGGGGGGACGCGGGGGGTAGATACGCAGTATTTT. Protein: CASSQGGTRGVDTQYF.

The V call is TRBV19, the J call TRBJ2-1; D call uncertain. Trimming left V 7 bases short and J 1 base short, with 5 bases between. Germline V lookup: CDR1 LNHDA, CDR2 SQIVND (reference sequence). The length of the CDR3 is 12 residues. CDR3 nucleotides: TGTGCCAGTACGACTTCCTACAATGAGCAGTTCTTC. Translating it yields CASTTSYNEQFF.

This clonotype was detected ten times or more. The chain combines TRBV7-8 with TRBJ2-1; TRBD1 agrees at 8 bases. V dropped 1 base and J dropped 3; count of bases not matched to a gene: 5. The CDR3 loop spans 16 amino acids. Germline lookup yields CDR1 SGHVS and CDR2 FQNEAQ. CDR3 nucleotides: TGTGCCAGCAGCTTAGGGACAGGGCCCCACTACAATGAGCAGTTCTTC. Translation: CASSLGTGPHYNEQFF.

The J gene is TRBJ2-3, the V gene TRBV27, with D unclear. V shed 2 bases and J shed 2 bases, with 11 bases lying between them. This CDR3 is 15 amino acids long. Germline V CDR1 and CDR2: MNHEY, SMNVEV (reference sequence). The CDR3 coding sequence is TGTGCCAGCAGTTTAGTCACGCAGATCACAGATACGCAGTATTTT. Translation: CASSLVTQITDTQYF.

The CDR3: CSARWGDTLMGKYGYTF. Here the CDR3 DNA reads TGCAGTGCTAGATGGGGTGACACTCTCATGGGGAAGTATGGCTACACCTTC. This sequence joins TRBV20-1 and TRBJ1-2; D is unresolved. Trimming cost V 2 bases and J 5 bases, with 24 bases left between them. Germline V gene data show CDR1 as DFQATT and CDR2 as SNEGSKA (reference sequence). This CDR3 has 17 residues.

This clonotype was counted a few times. The V and J genes are TRBV7-9 and TRBJ2-6, with D unclear. Germline-derived CDR1 and CDR2 are SEHNR and FQNEAQ (reference sequence). The CDR3 is made up of 15 amino acids. With 3 bases removed from V and 3 bases from J, the gap between germline ends came to 9 bases. This CDR3 reads CASSFALDGANVLTF. Written as DNA, the CDR3 is TGTGCCAGCAGCTTTGCGTTAGATGGGGCCAACGTCCTGACTTTC.

In this sample, this clonotype turned up a few times. The genes are TRBV27 and TRBJ2-3; D is uncertain. This CDR3 is 16 amino acids long. The V and J ends lost 1 base and 1 base respectively, with 12 bases between them. The germline V gene has CDR1 MNHEY and CDR2 SMNVEV (reference sequence). CDR3 region: CASSLLAAQGTDTQYF. CDR3 in DNA: TGTGCCAGCAGTTTATTGGCTGCCCAAGGCACAGATACGCAGTATTTT.

This clonotype was observed a few times. The chain uses TRBV28 and TRBJ2-1; no clear D gene. The CDR3 sequence is 15 residues long. The V end was cut by 10 bases, the J end by 4 bases, with 20 bases between. The germline V gene has CDR1 MDHEN and CDR2 SYDVKM. DNA of the CDR3: TGTGCCACGACCGGGCGTCACTTGGTTTACAATGAGCAGTTCTTC. The encoded protein is CATTGRHLVYNEQFF.

The chain couples TRBV27 to TRBJ1-1; D is undetermined. V was cut by 1 base and J by 4 bases, with 10 bases left in between. CDR1 and CDR2 from the germline V gene are MNHEY and SMNVEV (reference sequence). The length of the CDR3 is 14 residues. This chain's CDR3 is CASSLYPSGTEAFF. CDR3 nucleotide sequence: TGTGCCAGCAGTTTATACCCATCCGGCACTGAAGCTTTCTTT.

The chain uses TRBV11-2 and TRBJ1-1, with D possibly TRBD1 on 6 matching bases. The length of the CDR3 is 14 residues. Germline values: CDR1 SGHAT, CDR2 FQNNGV. Trimming cost V 5 bases and J 5 bases, with 15 bases left between them. The CDR3 coding sequence is TGTGCCAGCAGCGCACCACAGGGCTTTACTGAAGCTTTCTTT. This gives the protein CASSAPQGFTEAFF.

The chain has TRBV7-9 and TRBJ2-1; 11 nucleotides line up with TRBD2. This CDR3 has 19 amino acids. Germline CDR1 and CDR2: SEHNR and FQNEAQ (reference sequence). The J segment lost 3 bases and the V segment lost 6 bases, leaving 16 bases of the junction unmatched. CDR3 DNA sequence: TGTGCCAGCAGGGAACCGGGACTAGCGGACTTTTTTATCTACAATGAGCAGTTCTTC. Amino acids: CASREPGLADFFIYNEQFF.

The sample holds a few counts of this clonotype. The chain couples TRBV6-5 to TRBJ2-2; tentative D call: TRBD2 (5 bases). The ends were cut back, 4 bases at V and 5 bases at J, with 17 bases in the middle. This CDR3 region has 16 residues. Germline V gene lookup returns CDR1 MNHEY and CDR2 SVGAGI. CDR3 amino acids: CASSSTPERRTGELFF. CDR3 nucleotide sequence: TGTGCCAGCAGTTCCACCCCGGAAAGGAGGACCGGGGAGCTGTTTTTT.

Note on this clonotype: Since a much larger clone is just one base distant, this may be a read error. The CDR3: CASTAGSYNEQFF. CDR3 sequence (DNA): TGTGCCAGCACGGCGGGGTCCTACAATGAGCAGTTCTTC. The V and J genes are TRBV6-5 and TRBJ2-1, with D tentatively TRBD2 (6 bases). Germline loops: CDR1 MNHEY, CDR2 SVGAGI. Between the trimmed V and J ends, which lost 7 bases and 1 base, there was a span of 8 bases. The CDR3 totals 13 residues.

A remark on this clonotype: One end of the junction fails to match germline, which may point to a read error. The chain combines TRBV15 with TRBJ1-1, with unresolved D. This CDR3 has 13 amino acids. From germline, CDR1 is LNHNV and CDR2 YYDKDF (reference sequence). CDR3 sequence: CATSRDRNAEAFF. CDR3 nucleotide sequence: TGTGCCACCAGCAGAGATAGGAACGCTGAAGCTTTCTTT. Variable domain in full (rest from reference TRBV15 and TRBJ1-1): DAMVIQNPRYQVTQFGKPVTLSCSQTLNHNVMYWYQQKSSQAPKLLFHYYDKDFNNEADTPDNFQSRRPNTSFCFLDIRSPGLGDTAMYLCATSRDRNAEAFFGQGTRLTVV.

This clonotype came up a few times. A much more abundant neighbour one base away suggests this may be a read error. The V and J genes are TRBV7-2 and TRBJ1-5; unclear D gene. CDR3 length: 13 residues. Germline lookup yields CDR1 SGHTA and CDR2 FQGNSA. V lost 1 base and J lost 7, with 8 bases in between. CDR3 coding DNA: TGTGCCAGCAGCTTAGGGCCCAAGCAGCCCCAGCATTTT. As protein: CASSLGPKQPQHF.

The CDR3 reads CASSEAGGLPDTQYF. As DNA, the CDR3 is TGTGCCAGCAGCGAAGCGGGGGGACTTCCAGATACGCAGTATTTT. The rearrangement links TRBV7-9 to TRBJ2-3; TRBD2 agrees at 9 bases. V lost 5 bases, J lost 4 bases, and 7 bases stayed unmatched. The germline gives CDR1 SEHNR, CDR2 FQNEAQ (reference sequence). The length of the CDR3 is 15 residues.

The sample holds a few counts of this clonotype. The rearrangement joins TRBV27 to TRBJ1-1; the D is unclear. Germline V gene lookup returns CDR1 MNHEY and CDR2 SMNVEV (reference sequence). CDR3 size: 15 residues. V shed 0 bases and J shed 0 bases, with 8 bases lying between them. The CDR3 DNA is TGTGCCAGCAGTTTATCGGCACCTATGAACACTGAAGCTTTCTTT. As protein: CASSLSAPMNTEAFF.

This clonotype has at least ten counts. The chain couples TRBV7-2 to TRBJ2-5; D not certain. V lost 5 bases and J 7 bases, leaving 11 bases between the germline ends. The CDR3 covers 12 residues. Germline V gene sequence: CDR1 SGHTA, CDR2 FQGNSA. The CDR3 reads CASSIDGGTQYF. The CDR3 coding sequence is TGTGCCAGCAGCATTGATGGCGGGACCCAGTACTTC.

In its sample, this clonotype was seen a few times. The V gene is TRBV24-1, the J gene TRBJ2-2; either TRBD1 or TRBD2 may fit D (6 bases each). Germline lookup yields CDR1 KGHDR and CDR2 SFDVKD. This CDR3 comprises 16 residues. Trimming took 1 base from V and 5 from J, leaving 13 bases between them. The CDR3 DNA sequence: TGTGCCACCAGTGATTTAGGCAGGGGAGGAACCGGGGAGCTGTTTTTT. It encodes CATSDLGRGGTGELFF.

The gene calls are TRBV7-9 and TRBJ2-4, with 10 bases that match TRBD2. CDR1 is SEHNR and CDR2 is FQNEAQ in the germline V gene (reference sequence). The CDR3 runs to 16 residues. V dropped 0 bases and J dropped 7; count of bases not matched to a gene: 6. CDR3 DNA: TGTGCCAGCAGCTTAGCGATGGGACTAGCGCGTAACATTCAGTACTTC. Protein product: CASSLAMGLARNIQYF.